This TCR beta chain was profiled in a study of blood T cell repertoires in COVID-19. Per the germline V gene, CDR1 is MNHEY and CDR2 is SVGAGI. The ends were cut back, 8 bases at V and 6 bases at J, with 17 bases in the middle. This CDR3 region has 15 residues. Authors' analysis steps: Amplification from reference gene primers served as the basis for estimated nucleated cell counts. Here immunoSEQ multiplex PCR was the method, and the copy in TCRdb shows in-frame clones only, minus some. The V and J calls and clone size were taken over from that table, and D and trimming were inferred from the DNA. Among 220,000 or so clones listed, 80% to 85% were seen once.

The TCR originated in a woman of 80 years or more with COVID-19, enrolled during active disease. This chain links TRBV6-5 with TRBJ1-6; TRBD1 might be the D (6 bases). The source material was peripheral blood. As DNA, the CDR3 is TGTGCCAGCTCCCGGGGGGGCGCAGGTAATTCACCCCTCCACTTT. The encoded protein is CASSRGGAGNSPLHF.